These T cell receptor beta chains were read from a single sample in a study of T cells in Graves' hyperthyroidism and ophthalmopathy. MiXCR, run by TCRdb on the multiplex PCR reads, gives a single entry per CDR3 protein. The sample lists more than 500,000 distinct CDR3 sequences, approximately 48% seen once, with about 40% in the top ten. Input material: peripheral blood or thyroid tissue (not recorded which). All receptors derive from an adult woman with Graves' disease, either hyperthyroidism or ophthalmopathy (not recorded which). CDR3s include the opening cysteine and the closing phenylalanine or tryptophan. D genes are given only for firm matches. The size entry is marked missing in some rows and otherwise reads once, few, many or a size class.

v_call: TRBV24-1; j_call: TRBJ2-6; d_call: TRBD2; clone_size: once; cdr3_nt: TGTGCCACCAGTGATCCGGGACTAGCGGGAGACTACGTCCTGACTTTC; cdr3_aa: CATSDPGLAGDYVLTF
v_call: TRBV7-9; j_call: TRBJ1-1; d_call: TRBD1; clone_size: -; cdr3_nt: TGTGCCAGCAGCCCGAGGACAGGGCGGGGCACTGAAGCTTTCTTT; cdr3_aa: CASSPRTGRGTEAFF
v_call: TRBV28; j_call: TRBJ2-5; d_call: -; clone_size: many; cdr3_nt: TGTGCCAGCACGACTAGTTCAGAGACCCAGTACTTC; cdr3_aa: CASTTSSETQYF
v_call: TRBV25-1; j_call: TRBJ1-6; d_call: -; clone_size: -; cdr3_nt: TGTGCCAGCAGTGCCTGGGGACATATCGGTAACTCACCCCTCCACTTT; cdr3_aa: CASSAWGHIGNSPLHF
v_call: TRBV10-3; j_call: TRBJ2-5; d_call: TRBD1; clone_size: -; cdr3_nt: TGTGCCATCAGTGAGGGACTATGGGGGACAGGGGCCCGCCAAGAGACCCAGTACTTC; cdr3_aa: CAISEGLWGTGARQETQYF
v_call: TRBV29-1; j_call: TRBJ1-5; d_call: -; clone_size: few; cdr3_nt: TGCAGCGTTGCGCAGGGCAATCAGCCCCAGCATTTT; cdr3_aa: CSVAQGNQPQHF
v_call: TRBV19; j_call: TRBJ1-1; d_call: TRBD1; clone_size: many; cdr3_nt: TGTGCCAGCACCCAGGGGGGACATAACACTGAAGCTTTCTTT; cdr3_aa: CASTQGGHNTEAFF
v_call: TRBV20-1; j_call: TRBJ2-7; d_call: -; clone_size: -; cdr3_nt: TGCAGTGCTAGAAACCCGAGGGCTCTCTCCTACGAGCAGTACTTC; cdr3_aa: CSARNPRALSYEQYF
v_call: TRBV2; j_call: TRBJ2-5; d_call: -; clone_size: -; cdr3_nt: TGTGCCAGCAGTGTCAGTCAGGGAGGAGCGAGGTGGGAGACCCAGTACTTC; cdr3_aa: CASSVSQGGARWETQYF
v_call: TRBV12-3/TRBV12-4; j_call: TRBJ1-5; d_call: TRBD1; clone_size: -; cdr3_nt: TGTGCCAGCAGTTTACAGGGGGAGCAGCCCCAGCATTTT; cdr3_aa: CASSLQGEQPQHF
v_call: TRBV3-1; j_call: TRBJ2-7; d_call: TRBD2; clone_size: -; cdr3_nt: TGTGCCAGCAGCCAAGGAGTAGCGGGGGGGTACGAGCAGTACTTC; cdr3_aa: CASSQGVAGGYEQYF
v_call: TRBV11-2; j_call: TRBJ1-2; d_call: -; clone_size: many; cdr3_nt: TGTGCCAGTGCGGACACCAACTATGGCTACACCTTC; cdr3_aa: CASADTNYGYTF